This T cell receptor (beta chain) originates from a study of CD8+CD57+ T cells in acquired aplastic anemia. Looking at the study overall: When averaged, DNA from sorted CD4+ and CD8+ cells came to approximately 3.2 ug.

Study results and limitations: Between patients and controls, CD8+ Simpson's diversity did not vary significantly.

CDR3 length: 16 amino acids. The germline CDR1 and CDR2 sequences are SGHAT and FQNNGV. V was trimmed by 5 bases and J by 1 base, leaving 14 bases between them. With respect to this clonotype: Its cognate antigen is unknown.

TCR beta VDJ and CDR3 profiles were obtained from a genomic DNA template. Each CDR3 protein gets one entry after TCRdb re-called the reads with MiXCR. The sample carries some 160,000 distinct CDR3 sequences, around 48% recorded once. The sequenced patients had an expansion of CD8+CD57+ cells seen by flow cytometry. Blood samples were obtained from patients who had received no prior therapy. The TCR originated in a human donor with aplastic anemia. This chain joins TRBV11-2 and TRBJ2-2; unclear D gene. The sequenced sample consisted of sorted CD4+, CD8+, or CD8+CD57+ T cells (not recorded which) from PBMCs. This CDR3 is CASSPRVGMNTGELFF. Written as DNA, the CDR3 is TGTGCCAGCAGCCCAAGGGTAGGGATGAACACCGGGGAGCTGTTTTTT.